The source of this TCR beta chain is a study of molecular identifiers for immune sequencing clone quantification. Study findings and constraints: Over 97% of effector molecules, yet under 1% of naive-cell molecules, were held by clones above 20 RNA copies.

The CDR3 extends over 19 amino acids. Germline CDR1 reads SGDLS; CDR2 reads YYNGEE. The use of previously described methods and listed TCR primers produced the bulk TCR libraries. TCRdb re-called the PCR reads through MiXCR, storing one row per CDR3 protein. The sample has more than 85,000 distinct CDR3 sequences, around 30% seen once; the top ten hold 9% to 10%. The naive CD8 libraries originated from between 20,000 and 1,000,000 sorted cells and drew on 10%, 30% or 50% RNA. Naive CD8 T cells were FACS-sorted by CD8+CD4-CCR7+CD45RA+ markers. On this clonotype itself: The target antigen is unknown. At one boundary the junction diverges from the germline segment, which might be a read error.

The TCR sequence derives from a human donor in good health. Some libraries in this study had Jurkat cell RNA spiked in. The chain has TRBV9 and TRBJ1-2; the D gene is possibly TRBD1 (5 bases). Input material: naive CD8+ T cells from blood, with Jurkat cell RNA spiked in. The subset is: FACS-sorted CD8+CD4-CCR7+CD45RA+ naive T cells. The CDR3 DNA is TGTGCCAGCTGCGTATACCCCGTGAATAGTGGGACCGGTGGGCGCGGCTACACCTTC. It codes for CASCVYPVNSGTGGRGYTF. Filled out from reference TRBV9 and TRBJ1-2, the complete variable domain reads DSGVTQTPKHLITATGQRVTLRCSPRSGDLSVYWYQQSLDQGLQFLIQYYNGEERAKGNILERFSAQQFPDLHSELNLSSLELGDSALYFCASCVYPVNSGTGGRGYTFGSGTRLTVV.